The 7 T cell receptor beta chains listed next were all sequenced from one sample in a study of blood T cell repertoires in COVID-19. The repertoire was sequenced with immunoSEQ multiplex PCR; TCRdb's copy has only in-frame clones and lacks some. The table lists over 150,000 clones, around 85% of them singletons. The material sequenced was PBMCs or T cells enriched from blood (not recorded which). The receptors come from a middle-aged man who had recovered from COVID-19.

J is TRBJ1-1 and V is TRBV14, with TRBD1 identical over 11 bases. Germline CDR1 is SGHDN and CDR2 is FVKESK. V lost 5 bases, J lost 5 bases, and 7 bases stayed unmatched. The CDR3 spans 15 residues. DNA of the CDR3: TGTGCCAGCAGCTTCCGGACAGGGGGCGGGACTGAAGCTTTCTTT. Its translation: CASSFRTGGGTEAFF.

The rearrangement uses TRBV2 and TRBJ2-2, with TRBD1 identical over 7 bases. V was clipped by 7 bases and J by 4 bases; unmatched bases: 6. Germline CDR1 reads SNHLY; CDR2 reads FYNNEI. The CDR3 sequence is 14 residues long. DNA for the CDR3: TGTGCCAGCATGACAGGGACGGTCACCGGGGAGCTGTTTTTT. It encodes CASMTGTVTGELFF.

As DNA, the CDR3 is TGTGCCAGCAGCTTGACTTCGAGGGTCAGCTATGGCTACACCTTC. Its translation is CASSLTSRVSYGYTF. The chain links TRBV5-8 to TRBJ1-2; unclear D gene. This CDR3 has 15 amino acids. Germline V gene data show CDR1 as SGHTS and CDR2 as YDEGEE. V was pared by 1 base and J by 4 bases, with 14 bases between.

CDR3 protein: CASSFGREIYTQYF. The CDR3 DNA follows: TGTGCCAGCAGTTTTGGGCGGGAGATATATACGCAGTATTTT. The chain has TRBV28 and TRBJ2-3; 7 nucleotides line up with TRBD2. Germline CDR1 reads MDHEN; CDR2 reads SYDVKM. Germline trimming cut 3 bases from V and 7 bases from J; bases unmatched to any gene: 7. CDR3 length: 14 residues.

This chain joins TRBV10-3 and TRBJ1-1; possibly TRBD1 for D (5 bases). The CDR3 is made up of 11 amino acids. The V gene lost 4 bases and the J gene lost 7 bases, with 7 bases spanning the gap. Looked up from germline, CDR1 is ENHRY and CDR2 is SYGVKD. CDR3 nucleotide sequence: TGTGCCATCAGTGGAGACAGTGAAGCTTTCTTT. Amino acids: CAISGDSEAFF.

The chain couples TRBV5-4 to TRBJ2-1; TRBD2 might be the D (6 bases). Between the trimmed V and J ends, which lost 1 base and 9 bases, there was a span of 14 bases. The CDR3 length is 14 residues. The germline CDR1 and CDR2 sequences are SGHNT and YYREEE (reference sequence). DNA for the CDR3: TGTGCCAGCAGCTTGCAAGAGGGGCGGGGTGAGCAGTTCTTC. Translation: CASSLQEGRGEQFF.

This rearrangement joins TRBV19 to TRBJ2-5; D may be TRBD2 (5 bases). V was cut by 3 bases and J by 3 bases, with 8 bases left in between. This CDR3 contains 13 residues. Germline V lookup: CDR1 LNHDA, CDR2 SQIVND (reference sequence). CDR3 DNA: TGTGCCAGTAGTATCGGTAGCGAAGAGACCCAGTACTTC. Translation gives CASSIGSEETQYF.